The clone carrying this T cell receptor beta chain was counted ten times or more. Unique molecular identifiers were incorporated into the prepared TCRbeta library. MiXCR was run by TCRdb on the PCR reads, yielding one entry per CDR3 protein. The sample contains over 150,000 distinct CDR3 sequences, just over 14% of which appear only once. The CDR3 spans 11 residues. Trimming pared 3 bases from V and 6 bases from J, leaving 5 bases between. This sample was taken from a study of T-cell reconstitution after alpha-beta-depleted transplantation in children. The source was PBMCs from the stem cell graft donor, collected from the stem cell graft. This TCR derives from a human donor who donated a stem cell graft to a child with acute lymphoblastic leukemia. The chain employs TRBV12-3 or TRBV12-4 and TRBJ1-2, with D unclear. The CDR3 DNA reads as TGTGCCAGCAGTTTTTTGGATGGCTACACCTTC. It encodes CASSFLDGYTF.